Listed below are T cell receptor beta chains from one sample, sequenced in a study of human T cells and chemical hapten exposure. One entry per CDR3 protein results from TCRdb running MiXCR on the RACE reads. Among around 300,000 distinct CDR3 sequences, roughly 7.4% were seen once, and the ten largest hold 1.2%. Sample: whole blood, taken in connection with sensitization to the hapten diphenylcyclopropenone (DPC). These receptors all come from a man aged 18 to 29 with alopecia areata. Some clones in this sample may be carry-over from other donors' samples. Each CDR3 is given with its conserved first and last residue. A D gene is named only where the DNA matches it firmly. A clone size is listed for some rows: how often the clone was seen (once, few, many), or a class if it is expanded.

j_call clone_size cdr3_length v_call d_call cdr3_nt cdr3_aa
TRBJ2-3 few 16 TRBV27 TRBD2 TGTGCCAGCAGCTCTAGCGGGGGCCCATTTGGAGATACGCAGTATTTT CASSSSGGPFGDTQYF
TRBJ2-1 few 15 TRBV20-1 - TGCAGTGCTAACGGGGGCGGCCCACCCTACAATGAGCAGTTCTTC CSANGGGPPYNEQFF
TRBJ2-1 few 15 TRBV7-9 TRBD2 TGTGCCAGCAGCTTAGGTCCAGCGGGGGTTGCTGAGCAGTTCTTC CASSLGPAGVAEQFF
TRBJ2-6 - 13 TRBV27 - TGTGCCAGCCAAGACTCTGGGGCCAACGTCCTGACTTTC CASQDSGANVLTF
TRBJ1-6 few 14 TRBV27 - TGTGCCAGCAGTTTTGGACATTTTGGCTCACCCCTCCACTTT CASSFGHFGSPLHF
TRBJ2-1 many 16 TRBV11-1 TRBD2 TGTGCCAGCAGCTTAAATGGACTAGCTATCGTGAATGAGCAGTTCTTC CASSLNGLAIVNEQFF
TRBJ1-4 many 13 TRBV7-2 TRBD1 TGTGCCAGCAGCCGGGACAGGGGTGAAAAACTGTTTTTT CASSRDRGEKLFF
TRBJ2-5 - 15 TRBV25-1 - TGTGCCAGCAGTGAATTCGTCGGACAGCCGGGGACCCAGTACTTC CASSEFVGQPGTQYF
TRBJ2-5 few 15 TRBV19 TRBD2 TGTGCCAGTAGGATAGCGGGGGGTGATGAAGAGACCCAGTACTTC CASRIAGGDEETQYF
TRBJ1-5 - 16 TRBV25-1 TRBD1 TGTGCCAGCAGTGAATCTTCGGACAGGGAAAATCAGCCCCAGCATTTT CASSESSDRENQPQHF
TRBJ1-6 many 14 TRBV28 - TGTGCCAGCAGTCCCCCGGGCCAGAATTCACCCCTCCACTTT CASSPPGQNSPLHF
TRBJ2-4 - 13 TRBV12-3/TRBV12-4 - TGTGCCAGCAGTCTTAGGGCCTCGGACATTCAGTACTTC CASSLRASDIQYF
TRBJ1-5 - 15 TRBV6-2/TRBV6-3 - TGTGCCAGCAAGGGCGGATCTTATAGCAATCAGCCCCAGCATTTT CASKGGSYSNQPQHF
TRBJ1-2 - 15 TRBV5-1 - TGCGCCAGCAGCACGGGACAACCTAATTTTTATGGCTACACCTTC CASSTGQPNFYGYTF
TRBJ1-5 - 14 TRBV20-1 TRBD1 TGCAGTGCCCGCCCGGGACAGGGGAATCAGCCCCAGCATTTT CSARPGQGNQPQHF
TRBJ2-2 few 14 TRBV2 - TGTGCCAGCAGTTACAGGGAGGGGACCGGGGAGCTGTTTTTT CASSYREGTGELFF
TRBJ2-7 - 14 TRBV7-2 - TGTGCCAGCAGCTCCACATCCAAAGGGGACGAGCAGTACTTC CASSSTSKGDEQYF
TRBJ2-7 few 12 TRBV6-2/TRBV6-3 - TGTGCCAGCAATCCCTCAGGCTACGAGCAGTACTTC CASNPSGYEQYF
TRBJ1-1 - 14 TRBV5-1 - TGCGCCAGCAGCCCAGGGACACCGAACACTGAAGCTTTCTTT CASSPGTPNTEAFF
TRBJ2-1 many 16 TRBV6-6 - TGTGCCAGCAGGACTGGAAGGGCCTGGAACGACAATGAGCAGTTCTTC CASRTGRAWNDNEQFF
TRBJ2-2 - 14 TRBV12-3/TRBV12-4 TRBD2 TGTGCCAGCAGTTTTATAGCGGGCACCGGGGAGCTGTTTTTT CASSFIAGTGELFF
TRBJ2-4 once 15 TRBV11-2 - TGTGCCAGCAGCACCTACCGCCCCCGCGGAAACATTCAGTACTTC CASSTYRPRGNIQYF
TRBJ1-1 few 13 TRBV6-2/TRBV6-3 TRBD1 TGTGCCAGCACAAAAGACAGGGCCACTGAAGCTTTCTTT CASTKDRATEAFF
TRBJ2-1 few 17 TRBV3-1 TRBD2 TGTGCCAGCAGCCAAAGCACTGCTGGGACTAGCTACGGTGAGCAGTTCTTC CASSQSTAGTSYGEQFF
TRBJ2-3 many 13 TRBV10-2 - TGCGCCAGCTCTACGGGGTGGGCAGATACGCAGTATTTT CASSTGWADTQYF
TRBJ2-1 - 11 TRBV11-2 - TGTGCCAGCACCCGGGATAATGAGCAGTTCTTC CASTRDNEQFF
TRBJ1-3 many 13 TRBV3-1 - TGTGCCAGCACCGCAGGGCTCGGAAACACCATATATTTT CASTAGLGNTIYF
TRBJ2-2 - 15 TRBV29-1 TRBD2 TGCAGCGCCCCGGCGGGGGGTCGGGCCACCGGGGAGCTGTTTTTT CSAPAGGRATGELFF
TRBJ1-1 few 18 TRBV6-2/TRBV6-3 - TGTGCCAGCAGCGAATTTACCGGGAGGGTCGGGTCAGGCACTGAAGCTTTCTTT CASSEFTGRVGSGTEAFF
TRBJ2-5 many 17 TRBV20-1 TRBD2 TGCAGTGCTTCCTTAAGCGGGAGTAGCGGGGGTTGGGAGACCCAGTACTTC CSASLSGSSGGWETQYF
TRBJ2-5 - 15 TRBV10-3 TRBD2 TGTGCCATCAGGAAAGGCGGGGGGGAGCGAGAGACCCAGTACTTC CAIRKGGGERETQYF
TRBJ2-3 - 15 TRBV11-1 TRBD2 TGTGCCAGCAGCTTTCTAGCGGGGAACACAGATACGCAGTATTTT CASSFLAGNTDTQYF
TRBJ2-7 few 13 TRBV28 - TGTGCCAGCAAGGAGGGGGATCCCTACGAGCAGTACTTC CASKEGDPYEQYF
TRBJ2-7 few 15 TRBV28 - TGTGCCAGCAGTTTATCCGGGACGTACCCCTACGAGCAGTACTTC CASSLSGTYPYEQYF
TRBJ2-5 few 15 TRBV12-3/TRBV12-4 TRBD1 TGTGCCAGCAGTTCGGGGACAGGGGTAAAAGAGACCCAGTACTTC CASSSGTGVKETQYF
TRBJ1-2 - 16 TRBV10-2 - TGCGCCAGCAGTGAGTCGAGTCTTTTGTCTAACTATGGCTACACCTTC CASSESSLLSNYGYTF
TRBJ2-5 many 14 TRBV11-2 - TGTGCCAGCAGCCCCGCCAGCGTCCAAGAGACCCAGTACTTC CASSPASVQETQYF
TRBJ2-3 - 13 TRBV12-3/TRBV12-4 - TGTGCCAGCAGTTTCTTCCTCGACGATACGCAGTATTTT CASSFFLDDTQYF
TRBJ1-6 few 16 TRBV18 TRBD1 TGTGCCAGCTCACCCGGAAGCTATCAGGGGGAATCACCCCTCCACTTT CASSPGSYQGESPLHF
TRBJ2-3 few 14 TRBV7-3 TRBD2 TGTGCCAGCAGCCCGGGACTAGGGGGAGATACGCAGTATTTT CASSPGLGGDTQYF
TRBJ1-2 - 15 TRBV15 - TGTGCCACCAGCAGAGATCAAAGTGGGAACTATGGCTACACCTTC CATSRDQSGNYGYTF
TRBJ2-1 - 20 TRBV21-1 - TGTGCCAGCAGCGAAGTGCTAGCGGGGGGCCCTAAGATCTCCTACAATGAGCAGTTCTTC CASSEVLAGGPKISYNEQFF
TRBJ2-7 - 17 TRBV12-3/TRBV12-4 - TGTGCCAGCAGTTTAGAGGCCGGAGGGAGGGGGTCCTACGAGCAGTACTTC CASSLEAGGRGSYEQYF
TRBJ1-5 - 14 TRBV27 - TGTGCCAGCAGTTATACAGGGCCGGAGCAGCCCCAGCATTTT CASSYTGPEQPQHF
TRBJ2-1 many 14 TRBV10-2 TRBD2 TGCGCCAGCAGTGTAGCGGGGGGATACAATGAGCAGTTCTTC CASSVAGGYNEQFF
TRBJ1-3 few 18 TRBV5-6 TRBD1 TGTGCCAGCAGCTACTACTCCGGGACAGGGTTGAGGGGAAACACCATATATTTT CASSYYSGTGLRGNTIYF
TRBJ2-1 many 12 TRBV7-2 - TGTGCCAGCAGCTTCCGGGACGGCGAGCAGTTCTTC CASSFRDGEQFF
TRBJ2-5 - 16 TRBV20-1 - TGCAGTGCTAGATCCCAGGGGGCTAGCGGGCGAGAGACCCAGTACTTC CSARSQGASGRETQYF